What follows is one T cell receptor (beta chain) and its context. The antigen is not known. This entry is derived from a study of cytomegalovirus exposure and HLA in healthy donors. The CDR3 totals 14 residues. V was shortened by 3 bases and J by 1 base, with 9 bases between the two germline ends. Germline CDR1 is KGHSH and CDR2 is LQKENI. Overall study results and limits: Per a prior analysis, the majority of TCR beta V segments were productive roughly 90% or roughly 30% of the time. Listed as cytomegalovirus-associated were over 150 TCR beta chains.

60 Vbeta and 13 Jbeta primers were used in PCR. Generated by immunoSEQ multiplex PCR, the TCRdb table keeps only in-frame clones and is missing some. The data hold approximately 54,000 clones, with approximately 77% observed a single time. Input material: PBMCs. The origin of this receptor is a woman aged 18-35 years in good health and CMV-seronegative. The rearrangement joins TRBV18 to TRBJ1-1; D is uncertain. The CDR3 region has the DNA TGTGCCAGCTCACCCCCTTCGGGGAACACTGAAGCTTTCTTT. Translating gives CASSPPSGNTEAFF.